This TCR beta chain was profiled in a study of Graves' ophthalmopathy and Graves' hyperthyroidism. Overall study: Upon initial diagnosis and before any treatment, peripheral blood was collected.

This clonotype was detected many times. The antigen is not known. Whole-study results and caveats: Ophthalmopathy progression was predicted with around 71% sensitivity and 72% to 80% specificity. A majority of expanded thyroid clonotypes exceeding 0.001 frequency were likewise present in blood.

All donors with ophthalmopathy were recorded as having moderate-to-severe activity, CAS ≥3, NOSPECS ≥4 and a duration under 3 months. Trimming took 5 bases from V and 7 from J, leaving 14 bases between them. This CDR3 spans 13 amino acids. The germline V gene has CDR1 SGHTA and CDR2 FQGTGA. Amplification targeted the TCR beta CDR3 regions, with RNA transcripts as the source material. RT-PCR with HTBI primers came first, then second-round multiplex PCR. TCRdb reanalysed the multiplex PCR reads using MiXCR and keeps one entry per CDR3 protein. Of nearly 400,000 distinct CDR3 sequences listed, 15% to 20% are singletons.

The specimen sequenced was peripheral blood. V usage is TRBV7-3 and J usage is TRBJ2-5, with D unresolved. The TCR comes from a woman aged 18-30 years with Graves' ophthalmopathy. CDR3 DNA: TGTGCCAGCAGCGAAGGCGTCGCACGGACCCAGTACTTC. The encoded protein is CASSEGVARTQYF.